These 21 T cell receptor beta chains were all obtained from the same sample, sequenced in a study of T cell responses to AZD1222 COVID-19 vaccine. The data were produced by immunoSEQ multiplex PCR, yet TCRdb's version contains in-frame clones alone and is incomplete. The data hold 120,000 to 150,000 clones, with 91% observed a single time. Material: peripheral blood, obtained 28 days after the second dose of the MenACWY control vaccine. These receptors all come from an adult who received the MenACWY meningococcal vaccine as a control.

This chain uses TRBV7-8 with TRBJ2-5, with D perhaps matching TRBD2 (6 bases). Germline V gives CDR1 SGHVS, CDR2 FQNEAQ. There are 13 residues in the CDR3. V dropped 5 bases and J dropped 5 bases, with 12 bases sitting between them. The DNA of the CDR3 is TGTGCCAGCAGCCGGGGACTGGCGGAGACCCAGTACTTC. Translated, it gives CASSRGLAETQYF.

The CDR3 DNA reads as TGCGCCAGCAGCCAGACAGGGGGATACTTCTATGGCTACACCTTC. This gives the protein CASSQTGGYFYGYTF. The rearrangement links TRBV4-3 to TRBJ1-2; TRBD1 agrees at 9 bases. Germline values: CDR1 LGHNA, CDR2 YSLEER. The CDR3 covers 15 residues. Trimming took 3 bases from V and 4 from J; bases not matched to a gene: 6.

The chain couples TRBV6-6 to TRBJ1-1; D perhaps matches TRBD1 (5 bases). The length of the CDR3 is 13 residues. Trimming removed 2 bases at V and 5 bases at J, with 9 bases between. The germline gives CDR1 MNHNY, CDR2 SVGAGI (reference sequence). CDR3 nucleotides: TGTGCCAGCAGTTACGAGGGGCTTACTGAAGCTTTCTTT. It specifies CASSYEGLTEAFF.

This clone appeared once. This chain uses TRBV6-5 with TRBJ1-6; D perhaps matches TRBD1 (6 bases). From germline, CDR1 is MNHEY and CDR2 SVGAGI. With 8 bases removed from V and 6 bases from J, the gap between germline ends came to 11 bases. The CDR3 is 13 amino acids. CDR3 residues: CASQGQINSPLHF. The DNA for the CDR3 is TGTGCCAGCCAGGGACAAATTAATTCACCCCTCCACTTT.

This clone was detected only a few times. V is TRBV30 and J is TRBJ1-4; 9 bases fit TRBD1. Germline values: CDR1 GTSNPN, CDR2 SVGIG (reference sequence). The CDR3 loop spans 15 amino acids. V trimming: 1 base; J trimming: 0 bases; junction bases outside the gene matches: 0. CDR3 nucleotides: TGTGCCTGGAGTGGGACAGGGGCAACTAATGAAAAACTGTTTTTT. This codes for CAWSGTGATNEKLFF.

This clone has only one observation. The V and J genes are TRBV18 and TRBJ2-3; 13 positions match TRBD2. V dropped 1 base and J dropped 7; count of bases not matched to a gene: 11. CDR1 KGHSH and CDR2 LQKENI come from the germline V gene. The CDR3 spans 18 residues. The CDR3 loop reads CASSPQGSGTSGTNTQYF. The CDR3 nucleotides read TGTGCCAGCTCACCACAGGGATCAGGGACTAGCGGGACCAATACGCAGTATTTT.

CDR3 loop: CASRPTTGELFF. CDR3 in DNA: TGTGCCAGCAGGCCGACCACCGGGGAGCTGTTTTTT. This chain connects TRBV12-3 or TRBV12-4 to TRBJ2-2, with D unclear. The CDR3 totals 12 residues. V lost 6 bases and J lost 4, with 6 bases in between.

J is TRBJ2-5 and V is TRBV5-4; 12 nucleotides line up with TRBD1. The CDR3 sequence is 17 residues long. Germline assignment: CDR1 SGHNT and CDR2 YYREEE (reference sequence). V lost 0 bases and J lost 4; bases outside the gene matches: 7. The CDR3 DNA reads TGTGCCAGCAGCTTGGGGGGACAGGGGGCTTTTACAGAGACCCAGTACTTC. Protein product: CASSLGGQGAFTETQYF.

This clone appeared once. J is TRBJ1-1 and V is TRBV5-4, with D uncertain. V lost 0 bases and J 1 base, leaving 13 bases between the germline ends. Germline CDR1 SGHNT, CDR2 YYREEE (reference sequence). The CDR3 spans 16 residues. This CDR3 reads CASSLGSAAWNTEAFF. In DNA form, the CDR3 reads TGTGCCAGCAGCTTGGGGTCGGCCGCGTGGAACACTGAAGCTTTCTTT.

The V call is TRBV12-3 or TRBV12-4, the J call TRBJ2-7, with D possibly TRBD2 on 7 matching bases. Deletions cut 7 bases from V and 7 bases from J, with 14 bases between. The CDR3 spans 12 residues. The CDR3 loop reads CASTQGGGEQYF. DNA for the CDR3: TGTGCCAGCACCCAAGGGGGGGGAGAGCAGTACTTC.

This clone has more than one count but fewer than ten. This chain joins TRBV7-9 and TRBJ2-5, with 15 bases identical to TRBD2. The J segment lost 7 bases and the V segment lost 4 bases, leaving 1 base of the junction unmatched. Germline CDR1 reads SEHNR; CDR2 reads FQNEAQ (reference sequence). The CDR3 runs 14 residues. The CDR3 is CASSWGLAGGTQYF. The DNA for the CDR3 is TGTGCCAGCAGCTGGGGACTAGCGGGAGGGACCCAGTACTTC.

V gene TRBV11-2 combines with J gene TRBJ2-1; 13 bases fit TRBD2. CDR3 length equals 17 residues. J was trimmed by 7 bases and V by 0 bases; bases with no gene match: 6. CDR1 and CDR2 (germline): SGHAT, FQNNGV. The DNA of the CDR3 is TGTGCCAGCAGCTTAGATACGCGACTAGCGGGAGGTAATGAGCAGTTCTTC. Translated, it gives CASSLDTRLAGGNEQFF.

The rearrangement uses TRBV5-1 and TRBJ2-5, with D unclear. The CDR3 is 12 amino acids. In germline, CDR1 is SGHRS, CDR2 YFSETQ. Trimming cost V 4 bases and J 5 bases, with 9 bases left between them. In DNA form, the CDR3 reads TGCGCCAGCAGCCAAAGTGGCGAGACCCAGTACTTC. Residues: CASSQSGETQYF.

This chain joins TRBV7-2 and TRBJ2-1; no clear D gene. The CDR3 covers 15 residues. V was cut by 0 bases and J by 8 bases, with 14 bases left in between. The germline CDR1 and CDR2 sequences are SGHTA and FQGNSA. As DNA, the CDR3 is TGTGCCAGCAGCTTAGCTCAACCTAGTAGTTATGAGCAGTTCTTC. Protein: CASSLAQPSSYEQFF.

This sequence joins TRBV19 and TRBJ1-5; the D gene is possibly TRBD1 (6 bases). Germline CDR1 reads LNHDA; CDR2 reads SQIVND (reference sequence). Trimming took off 0 bases at V and 4 bases at J, with 10 bases between the two ends. The CDR3 is 15 amino acids. The CDR3 nucleotides read TGTGCCAGTAGTATAGATTCAGGGGCAAATCAGCCCCAGCATTTT. It yields the protein CASSIDSGANQPQHF.

V gene TRBV28 combines with J gene TRBJ1-3; the D gene is possibly TRBD1 (5 bases). Between the trimmed V and J ends, which lost 5 bases and 2 bases, there was a span of 22 bases. This CDR3 has 18 residues. CDR1 and CDR2 from the germline V gene are MDHEN and SYDVKM. In nucleotides, the CDR3 is TGTGCCAGCAGTCCTCGGTCCCGGGCAGGGAGAACTGGAAACACCATATATTTT. Translation gives CASSPRSRAGRTGNTIYF.

This chain joins TRBV7-2 and TRBJ2-7; 9 bases match TRBD1. The CDR3 consists of 16 residues. V was clipped by 5 bases and J by 1 base; unmatched bases: 9. Germline V gene sequence: CDR1 SGHTA, CDR2 FQGNSA. CDR3 residues: CASSPGTGTGSYEQYF. The CDR3 DNA reads as TGTGCCAGCAGCCCCGGAACCGGGACAGGGTCCTACGAGCAGTACTTC.

The chain is built from TRBV12-5 and TRBJ1-2, with D possibly TRBD1 on 5 matching bases. There are 16 residues in the CDR3. The germline V gene has CDR1 LGHNT and CDR2 FRNRAP. With 0 bases removed from V and 1 base from J, the gap between germline ends came to 12 bases. CDR3 in DNA: TGTGCTAGTGGTTTGGTCGCGGGGGACTTTAACTATGGCTACACCTTC. Translation gives CASGLVAGDFNYGYTF.

The CDR3 DNA sequence: TGTGCCAGCAGCCGCCAAAGCGGGGCGAACACCGGGGAGCTGTTTTTT. Protein product: CASSRQSGANTGELFF. This chain links TRBV7-2 with TRBJ2-2, with 7 bases lining up with TRBD2. The CDR3 loop spans 16 amino acids. V shed 5 bases, J shed 0 bases, and the junction held 6 bases outside the gene matches. CDR1 and CDR2 (germline): SGHTA, FQGNSA.

The chain has TRBV5-5 and TRBJ1-2; D gene unclear. Germline values: CDR1 SGHKS, CDR2 YYEKEE (reference sequence). The CDR3 extends over 17 amino acids. V gave up 1 base and J gave up 0 bases, with 16 bases separating them. The chain's CDR3 is CASSLIPGSPSNYGYTF. Written as DNA, the CDR3 is TGTGCCAGCAGCTTGATTCCGGGATCGCCTTCTAACTATGGCTACACCTTC. Complete variable domain (other parts from reference TRBV5-5 and TRBJ1-2): DAGVTQSPTHLIKTRGQQVTLRCSPISGHKSVSWYQQVLGQGPQFIFQYYEKEERGRGNFPDRFSARQFPNYSSELNVNALLLGDSALYLCASSLIPGSPSNYGYTFGSGTRLTVV.

The gene calls are TRBV11-3 and TRBJ2-1; TRBD1 agrees at 7 bases. The CDR3 is 14 residues long. Looked up from germline, CDR1 is SGHNT and CDR2 is YENEEA. The V and J ends lost 4 bases and 8 bases, in that order; junction bases with no gene match: 8. The chain's CDR3 is CASSYPGQLYEQFF. The CDR3 DNA sequence: TGTGCCAGCAGCTATCCGGGACAGTTGTATGAGCAGTTCTTC.